This T cell receptor (delta chain) was sequenced in a study of γδ T cells in repeated Plasmodium falciparum infection. TCRdb repeated clone calling on the multiplex PCR reads with CATT. The sample has approximately 90,000 delta-chain clones; 0.75% to 1% are singletons. V gave up 0 bases and J gave up 1 base, with 14 bases separating them. Per the germline V gene, CDR1 is GEAIGNYY and CDR2 is EKD. The CDR3 spans 16 residues. There are a few counts of this clone. This DNA translates differently at residue 9 from the TCRdb protein, which is that of a much larger clone; a read error is likely, and the protein shown is the DNA's own translation. Flow sorting of PBMC yielded separate Vgamma9/Vdelta2+ and Vdelta2-negative gammadelta T cell populations for bulk repertoire analysis.

This clonotype was sampled from a pool of human donors (malaria-infected and uninfected, not separated). Sequencing was carried out using gamma-delta T cells from blood. The V call is TRDV2, the J call TRDJ1; D uncertain. In the absence of a J gene in TCRdb, the DNA was matched to germline to assign it here. CDR3 nucleotides: TGTGCCTGTGACACCGACGCAGGGAGACCCACCGATAAACTCATCTTT. It encodes CACDTDAGRPTDKLIF.